This is a list of T cell receptor beta chains from one sample in a study of blood T cell repertoires in COVID-19. Clones were read by immunoSEQ multiplex PCR, and TCRdb kept only the in-frame ones, dropping some. The table has 120,000 to 150,000 clones, just over 85% seen once. The sequenced sample was peripheral blood. These receptors all come from a woman aged 55-70 years with acute or convalescent COVID-19. CDR3s include the opening cysteine and the closing phenylalanine or tryptophan. D genes are given only for firm matches. The size entry is marked missing in some rows and otherwise reads once, few, many or a size class.

abundance,len,j_gene,v_gene,d_gene,CDR3nt,CDR3aa
.,14,TRBJ1-1,TRBV19,TRBD1,TGTGCCAGTACCAAGAGGGGACAGGGATATGAAGCTTTCTTT,CASTKRGQGYEAFF
.,15,TRBJ1-1,TRBV18,.,TGTGCCAGCTCACCGGTCGGGTCAAGTAGCACTGAAGCTTTCTTT,CASSPVGSSSTEAFF
.,14,TRBJ2-5,TRBV28,TRBD1,TGTGCCAGCAGTTTCGACAGGGTCCAAGAGACCCAGTACTTC,CASSFDRVQETQYF
once,14,TRBJ2-5,TRBV30,.,TGTGCCTGGGGGGGGGACAGGATACAAGAGACCCAGTACTTC,CAWGGDRIQETQYF
.,15,TRBJ1-5,TRBV24-1,.,TGTGCCACACTGGCGGGGCTGATGGGCAATCAGCCCCAGCATTTT,CATLAGLMGNQPQHF
.,15,TRBJ1-1,TRBV2,TRBD1,TGTGCCAGCAGGACCGGGACAGGGGCCGACACTGAAGCTTTCTTT,CASRTGTGADTEAFF
.,15,TRBJ1-1,TRBV19,.,TGTGCCAGCGTTGATGTTCTTAGGGGCTGGACTGAAGCTTTCTTT,CASVDVLRGWTEAFF
.,15,TRBJ2-3,TRBV28,TRBD2,TGTGCCAGCAGTTTATGGGTAGCGGGGGCAGATACGCAGTATTTT,CASSLWVAGADTQYF
.,18,TRBJ2-5,TRBV13,TRBD2,TGTGCCAGCAGCCAAGGGGGACTAGCGGGGTTTCAGCGGGAGACCCAGTACTTC,CASSQGGLAGFQRETQYF
.,13,TRBJ1-1,TRBV4-1,.,TGCGGCTCACGCTCAGTCTCGAACACTGAAGCTTTCTTT,CGSRSVSNTEAFF
.,14,TRBJ2-1,TRBV6-5,.,TGTGCCAGCAGACCCTCGGCGGCCTACAATGAGCAGTTCTTC,CASRPSAAYNEQFF
once,13,TRBJ1-1,TRBV10-3,.,TGTGCCATCTTACAGGGTTTGAACACTGAAGCTTTCTTT,CAILQGLNTEAFF
.,17,TRBJ2-1,TRBV12-5,TRBD2,TGTGCTAGTGGTTCCGGGACTAGCGGGGGGTCCTACAATGAGCAGTTCTTC,CASGSGTSGGSYNEQFF
.,15,TRBJ1-2,TRBV28,TRBD1,TGTGCCAGCAGTTTTGGGGCAGGGGGCGGCTATGGCTACACCTTC,CASSFGAGGGYGYTF
.,14,TRBJ2-7,TRBV7-8,.,TGTGCCAGCAGCTTAGACAGGGTAGGGGGCGAGCAGTACTTC,CASSLDRVGGEQYF
.,16,TRBJ1-3,TRBV5-1,.,TGCGCCAGCAGCCAAGGAGGGACGGGGGCTGGAAACACCATATATTTT,CASSQGGTGAGNTIYF
.,13,TRBJ1-1,TRBV18,.,TGTGCCAGCTCACCAACGAGGAACACTGAAGCTTTCTTT,CASSPTRNTEAFF
.,16,TRBJ1-1,TRBV10-3,TRBD1,TGTGCCATCAGTGAGACCGGACAGGGGCCGAACACTGAAGCTTTCTTT,CAISETGQGPNTEAFF